The text below deals with one T cell receptor (beta chain). In the authors' methods: Junction-only immunoSEQ sequences carried no quality scores, so filtering differed. Profiled with immunoSEQ multiplex PCR; TCRdb holds only in-frame clones, not every one. V, J and clone size are those of that table, while D and trimming were read from the DNA. The sample consists of 1,100,000 or so clones, 78% of them appearing once. This specimen comes from a study of shared clonotypes between healthy human individuals. Study-level information: Per donor, CD8 memory used one plate, CD8 naive used two, CD4 memory used three and CD4 naive used three.

Germline CDR1 and CDR2: SGHTS and YDEGEE. This CDR3 has 16 residues. Losses at the gene ends were 2 bases for V and 8 bases for J; bases not matched to a gene: 11. This sequence was found in a man between 18 and 35 years old in good health. Some clones in this sample may be carry-over from other donors' samples. The sequencing sample was made of memory CD4+ T cells from PBMCs. Noted subset: CD45RA-negative fraction. This rearrangement joins TRBV5-8 to TRBJ2-1; 9 bases map to TRBD1. CDR3 in DNA: TGTGCCAGCAGCTTAGACCGGGACAGGGTCCGGGATGAGCAGTTCTTC. Translating gives CASSLDRDRVRDEQFF.